Listed below are T cell receptor beta chains from one sample, sequenced in a study of T cell responses to AZD1222 COVID-19 vaccine. Here immunoSEQ multiplex PCR was the method, and the copy in TCRdb shows in-frame clones only, minus some. The data show some 39,000 clones, with less than 95% seen just once and roughly two fifths held by the top ten. The sequencing used peripheral blood, collected 28 days after the second AZD1222 dose. These receptors were collected from an adult who received the AZD1222 COVID-19 vaccine. Both conserved end residues are part of each CDR3. The D gene is left open where the match is weak. Not all rows give a size; the values are once, few, many and, for expanded clones, a class.

D gene: TRBD1; clone size: once; J gene: TRBJ1-2; V gene: TRBV19; CDR3 protein: CASSWDRVGGYTF; CDR3 DNA: TGTGCCAGTAGTTGGGACAGGGTAGGCGGCTACACCTTC
D gene: -; clone size: -; J gene: TRBJ2-2; V gene: TRBV6-1; CDR3 protein: CASSDEGGTYTGELFF; CDR3 DNA: TGTGCCAGCAGTGACGAAGGGGGGACGTACACCGGGGAGCTGTTTTTT
D gene: -; clone size: -; J gene: TRBJ2-5; V gene: TRBV7-2; CDR3 protein: CASSSLPGRQETQYF; CDR3 DNA: TGTGCCAGCAGCTCGCTCCCGGGGAGGCAAGAGACCCAGTACTTC
D gene: TRBD1; clone size: -; J gene: TRBJ1-2; V gene: TRBV5-1; CDR3 protein: CASSKTTGAKSYTF; CDR3 DNA: TGCGCCAGCAGCAAGACGACAGGGGCGAAGAGCTACACCTTC
D gene: TRBD2; clone size: -; J gene: TRBJ2-5; V gene: TRBV2; CDR3 protein: CASSENLAGDQETQYF; CDR3 DNA: TGTGCCAGCAGTGAGAACCTAGCGGGCGATCAAGAGACCCAGTACTTC
D gene: -; clone size: -; J gene: TRBJ2-2; V gene: TRBV29-1; CDR3 protein: CSVAASFAGELFF; CDR3 DNA: TGCAGCGTTGCGGCTAGCTTCGCCGGGGAGCTGTTTTTT
D gene: -; clone size: once; J gene: TRBJ1-2; V gene: TRBV7-2; CDR3 protein: CASSSPGGLGYGYTF; CDR3 DNA: TGTGCCAGCAGCTCCCCCGGGGGACTGGGCTATGGCTACACCTTC
D gene: -; clone size: -; J gene: TRBJ1-1; V gene: TRBV6-5; CDR3 protein: CASTGEGLTEAFF; CDR3 DNA: TGTGCCAGCACCGGGGAAGGGCTCACTGAAGCTTTCTTT
D gene: -; clone size: -; J gene: TRBJ1-5; V gene: TRBV5-8; CDR3 protein: CASSITGSRNQPQHF; CDR3 DNA: TGTGCCAGCAGCATAACAGGGTCTCGCAATCAGCCCCAGCATTTT
D gene: TRBD2; clone size: -; J gene: TRBJ2-3; V gene: TRBV19; CDR3 protein: CATAGGYTDTQYF; CDR3 DNA: TGTGCCACGGCGGGGGGATACACAGATACGCAGTATTTT
D gene: TRBD1; clone size: -; J gene: TRBJ2-7; V gene: TRBV5-1; CDR3 protein: CASSLLETGSEQYF; CDR3 DNA: TGCGCCAGCAGCTTACTTGAGACAGGGAGCGAGCAGTACTTC
D gene: -; clone size: -; J gene: TRBJ2-7; V gene: TRBV6-1; CDR3 protein: CASSDGLFHGYEQYF; CDR3 DNA: TGTGCCAGCAGTGACGGCCTCTTCCACGGCTACGAGCAGTACTTC
D gene: TRBD1; clone size: few; J gene: TRBJ1-2; V gene: TRBV6-5; CDR3 protein: CASSYRQGGGYTF; CDR3 DNA: TGTGCCAGCAGTTACCGACAGGGTGGTGGCTACACCTTC
D gene: TRBD2; clone size: -; J gene: TRBJ2-7; V gene: TRBV5-4; CDR3 protein: CASSLGTSGGWYF; CDR3 DNA: TGTGCCAGCAGCTTGGGGACTAGCGGGGGGTGGTACTTC
D gene: TRBD2; clone size: -; J gene: TRBJ2-1; V gene: TRBV3-1/TRBV3-2; CDR3 protein: CASSQDAGLAGFF; CDR3 DNA: TGTGCCAGCAGCCAAGATGCGGGACTAGCGGGGTTCTTC
D gene: TRBD1; clone size: -; J gene: TRBJ2-1; V gene: TRBV12-5; CDR3 protein: CASGPGTGEREQFF; CDR3 DNA: TGTGCTAGTGGCCCCGGGACAGGGGAACGTGAGCAGTTCTTC
D gene: TRBD1; clone size: -; J gene: TRBJ1-5; V gene: TRBV12-5; CDR3 protein: CASGSGTDQPQHF; CDR3 DNA: TGTGCTAGTGGATCCGGGACAGATCAGCCCCAGCATTTT
D gene: TRBD2; clone size: -; J gene: TRBJ2-1; V gene: TRBV28; CDR3 protein: CASGLGAGGPIYNEQFF; CDR3 DNA: TGTGCCAGCGGTTTAGGAGCGGGGGGCCCTATTTACAATGAGCAGTTCTTC
D gene: -; clone size: -; J gene: TRBJ1-1; V gene: TRBV6-2/TRBV6-3; CDR3 protein: CASIPSGRTEAFF; CDR3 DNA: TGTGCCAGCATCCCGTCGGGACGTACTGAAGCTTTCTTT
D gene: TRBD1; clone size: -; J gene: TRBJ1-1; V gene: TRBV12-3/TRBV12-4; CDR3 protein: CATRGQGTEAFF; CDR3 DNA: TGTGCCACCCGAGGACAGGGGACTGAAGCTTTCTTT
D gene: TRBD1; clone size: -; J gene: TRBJ2-2; V gene: TRBV6-5; CDR3 protein: CASSIQTGVTGELFF; CDR3 DNA: TGTGCCAGCAGCATACAGACAGGGGTCACCGGGGAGCTGTTTTTT
D gene: TRBD1; clone size: -; J gene: TRBJ1-5; V gene: TRBV6-1; CDR3 protein: CASSEGGTVGNQPQHF; CDR3 DNA: TGTGCCAGCAGTGAGGGGGGGACAGTGGGCAATCAGCCCCAGCATTTT
D gene: -; clone size: few; J gene: TRBJ1-2; V gene: TRBV10-3; CDR3 protein: CAISESAPSYGYTF; CDR3 DNA: TGTGCCATCAGTGAGTCGGCACCCAGCTATGGCTACACCTTC
D gene: -; clone size: once; J gene: TRBJ1-5; V gene: TRBV28; CDR3 protein: CASSLDFSNQPQHF; CDR3 DNA: TGTGCCAGCAGTTTAGACTTTAGCAATCAGCCCCAGCATTTT
D gene: -; clone size: -; J gene: TRBJ2-4; V gene: TRBV7-2; CDR3 protein: CASSLGPGQAIQYF; CDR3 DNA: TGTGCCAGCAGCTTAGGCCCGGGGCAAGCCATTCAGTACTTC
D gene: -; clone size: once; J gene: TRBJ2-2; V gene: TRBV9; CDR3 protein: CASSARDPVSLTGELFF; CDR3 DNA: TGTGCCAGCAGCGCTCGGGACCCTGTTTCCCTCACCGGGGAGCTGTTTTTT
D gene: -; clone size: -; J gene: TRBJ1-5; V gene: TRBV5-6; CDR3 protein: CASSLGGLDQPQHF; CDR3 DNA: TGTGCCAGCAGCTTGGGGGGTTTAGATCAGCCCCAGCATTTT
D gene: TRBD1; clone size: once; J gene: TRBJ1-1; V gene: TRBV7-8; CDR3 protein: CASSLGGQVGTEAFF; CDR3 DNA: TGTGCCAGCAGCTTAGGCGGACAGGTAGGCACTGAAGCTTTCTTT
D gene: -; clone size: -; J gene: TRBJ1-6; V gene: TRBV7-2; CDR3 protein: CASSLGGGSNSPLHF; CDR3 DNA: TGTGCCAGCAGCTTAGGTGGGGGCTCAAATTCACCCCTCCACTTT
D gene: -; clone size: -; J gene: TRBJ1-1; V gene: TRBV30; CDR3 protein: CAWSLGANTEAFF; CDR3 DNA: TGTGCCTGGAGTCTGGGGGCGAACACTGAAGCTTTCTTT
D gene: TRBD1; clone size: -; J gene: TRBJ2-5; V gene: TRBV9; CDR3 protein: CASSARQGQETQYF; CDR3 DNA: TGTGCCAGCAGCGCGAGACAGGGGCAAGAGACCCAGTACTTC
D gene: -; clone size: -; J gene: TRBJ2-1; V gene: TRBV12-5; CDR3 protein: CASGLPFGGAYGNEQFF; CDR3 DNA: TGTGCTAGTGGTTTGCCTTTTGGGGGGGCTTATGGCAATGAGCAGTTCTTC
D gene: TRBD1; clone size: once; J gene: TRBJ1-4; V gene: TRBV4-3; CDR3 protein: CASSQEARGHEKLFF; CDR3 DNA: TGCGCCAGCAGCCAAGAGGCCAGGGGGCATGAAAAACTGTTTTTT
D gene: -; clone size: few; J gene: TRBJ2-3; V gene: TRBV5-1; CDR3 protein: CASSLDSYSGDTQYF; CDR3 DNA: TGCGCCAGCAGCCTTGACTCTTATTCCGGAGATACGCAGTATTTT
D gene: -; clone size: -; J gene: TRBJ1-4; V gene: TRBV6-2/TRBV6-3; CDR3 protein: CASSNTGENEKLFF; CDR3 DNA: TGTGCCAGCAGTAATACAGGAGAGAATGAAAAACTGTTTTTT
D gene: -; clone size: once; J gene: TRBJ2-7; V gene: TRBV23-1; CDR3 protein: CASSLFGVGGSSYEQYF; CDR3 DNA: TGCGCCAGCAGCTTATTTGGGGTCGGGGGATCGTCCTACGAGCAGTACTTC
D gene: -; clone size: -; J gene: TRBJ1-6; V gene: TRBV9; CDR3 protein: CASSEKGVTGSPLHF; CDR3 DNA: TGTGCCAGCAGCGAGAAAGGGGTAACTGGTTCACCCCTCCACTTT
D gene: -; clone size: -; J gene: TRBJ1-4; V gene: TRBV4-2; CDR3 protein: CASSPTEANEKLFF; CDR3 DNA: TGTGCCAGCAGTCCCACAGAAGCTAATGAAAAACTGTTTTTT
D gene: -; clone size: once; J gene: TRBJ1-3; V gene: TRBV5-4; CDR3 protein: CASSLPGGAAGNTIYF; CDR3 DNA: TGTGCCAGCAGCCTGCCGGGGGGGGCCGCTGGAAACACCATATATTTT
D gene: -; clone size: -; J gene: TRBJ2-1; V gene: TRBV3-1/TRBV3-2; CDR3 protein: CASSQDRSASSYNEQFF; CDR3 DNA: TGTGCCAGCAGCCAAGATCGGTCAGCGAGCTCCTACAATGAGCAGTTCTTC